Below, 22 T cell receptor beta chains from the same sample are listed, as sequenced in a study of T-cell reconstitution after alpha-beta-depleted transplantation in children. The library targeted TCRbeta and was prepared with unique molecular identifiers. TCRdb re-derived calls from the PCR reads in MiXCR, one entry per CDR3 protein. The sample holds about 480,000 distinct CDR3 sequences; approximately 13% are singletons and the top ten take around 5.8%. This specimen consisted of PBMCs from the stem cell graft donor, obtained from the stem cell graft. The receptors shown here come from a human donor who donated a stem cell graft to a child with combined immunodeficiency.

This clonotype was counted between two and nine times. This chain connects TRBV20-1 to TRBJ2-3; the match to TRBD2 covers 8 bases. The length of the CDR3 is 16 residues. Germline CDR1 and CDR2: DFQATT and SNEGSKA (reference sequence). The J segment lost 6 bases and the V segment lost 1 base, leaving 12 bases of the junction unmatched. Here the CDR3 reads CSARADFGGGIDTQYF. Written as DNA, the CDR3 is TGCAGTGCTAGAGCAGATTTCGGGGGGGGCATCGATACGCAGTATTTT.

V and J are TRBV12-3 or TRBV12-4 and TRBJ2-7; 9 nucleotides match TRBD1. V was pared by 5 bases and J by 4 bases, with 9 bases of the junction left unmatched. There are 15 residues in the CDR3. DNA of the CDR3: TGTGCCAGCAGTCCAGACCCCGGACAGGGGTACGAGCAGTACTTC. It codes for CASSPDPGQGYEQYF.

This sequence joins TRBV5-1 and TRBJ1-1; 7 bases line up with TRBD1. Per germline, CDR1 SGHRS and CDR2 YFSETQ. J gave up 2 bases and V 6 bases, and 10 bases lay outside the gene matches. This CDR3 contains 15 residues. In DNA, the CDR3 is TGCGCCAGCAAATCGTGGACAGGTGCAAACACTGAAGCTTTCTTT. It codes for CASKSWTGANTEAFF.

This clonotype showed up just a few times. The chain uses TRBV20-1 and TRBJ2-7; unclear D gene. The CDR3 sequence is 12 residues long. V shed 0 bases and J shed 5 bases, with 8 bases lying between them. CDR1 and CDR2 from the germline V gene are DFQATT and SNEGSKA (reference sequence). The CDR3 sequence: CSAREGSHEQYF. DNA for the CDR3: TGCAGTGCTAGAGAGGGTTCCCACGAGCAGTACTTC.

V gene TRBV12-3 or TRBV12-4 combines with J gene TRBJ1-4; D call uncertain. The CDR3 spans 15 residues. V was trimmed by 5 bases and J by 4 bases, leaving 14 bases between them. The CDR3 sequence is CASSTHPDGNEKLFF. Written as DNA, the CDR3 is TGTGCCAGCAGTACACACCCCGACGGTAATGAAAAACTGTTTTTT.

As for this clonotype: Since no conserved phenylalanine or tryptophan closes the CDR3, a read error is the likely cause. The chain links TRBV6-1 to TRBJ2-1; D remains unclear. Germline V CDR1 and CDR2: MNHNS, SASEGT. V dropped 0 bases and J dropped 5 bases, with 17 bases sitting between them. The CDR3 has 17 residues. CDR3 region: CASSEAEFKEFHNEQFV. Here the CDR3 DNA reads TGTGCCAGCAGTGAAGCGGAATTTAAGGAATTCCACAATGAGCAGTTCGTC.

The chain combines TRBV11-2 with TRBJ2-3; 11 bases fit TRBD2. Germline V gene data show CDR1 as SGHAT and CDR2 as FQNNGV. V lost 7 bases, J lost 10 bases, and 22 bases stayed unmatched. The CDR3 has 18 residues. The CDR3 spells CASTRGLAGGFGPGSQYF. As DNA, the CDR3 is TGTGCCAGCACCAGGGGCCTAGCGGGGGGTTTTGGGCCCGGGTCGCAGTATTTT.

This sequence joins TRBV10-3 and TRBJ2-2, with D perhaps TRBD1 (6 bases). V lost 4 bases and J 5 bases, leaving 17 bases between the germline ends. The CDR3 length is 16 residues. Germline assignment: CDR1 ENHRY and CDR2 SYGVKD. CDR3 DNA: TGTGCCATCAGTGGGACAGCCGGCTCCGCGACCGGGGAGCTGTTTTTT. Its protein product is CAISGTAGSATGELFF.

This clonotype was recorded at least ten times. The rearrangement joins TRBV7-2 to TRBJ2-7; no clear D gene. V dropped 3 bases and J dropped 6 bases, with 9 bases sitting between them. The germline V gene encodes CDR1 SGHTA and CDR2 FQGNSA. CDR3 length: 12 residues. The CDR3 region has the DNA TGTGCCAGCAGCTTTACGCCGGGCGAGCAGTACTTC. Protein sequence: CASSFTPGEQYF. The full variable domain, rest sourced from reference TRBV7-2 and TRBJ2-7, is GAGVSQSPSNKVTEKGKDVELRCDPISGHTALYWYRQSLGQGLEFLIYFQGNSAPDKSGLPSDRFSAERTGGSVSTLTIQRTQQEDSAVYLCASSFTPGEQYFGPGTRLTVT.

J is TRBJ2-7 and V is TRBV6-2 or TRBV6-3, with D perhaps matching TRBD2 (6 bases). Germline V gene sequence: CDR1 MNHEY, CDR2 SVGEGT. Deletions cut 8 bases from V and 2 bases from J, with 19 bases between. This CDR3 is 15 amino acids long. The CDR3 reads CASRYPGDGAYEQYF. The CDR3 bases are TGTGCCAGCCGGTATCCGGGGGACGGGGCCTACGAGCAGTACTTC.

This chain links TRBV7-2 with TRBJ1-4; D is uncertain. This CDR3 is 14 amino acids long. Germline CDR1 and CDR2: SGHTA and FQGNSA. V lost 1 base and J lost 4, with 7 bases in between. CDR3 coding DNA: TGTGCCAGCAGCTTAGGCGTAAATAATGAAAAACTGTTTTTT. Amino acid sequence: CASSLGVNNEKLFF. Looking up the rest from reference TRBV7-2 and TRBJ1-4 gives the full variable domain: GAGVSQSPSNKVTEKGKDVELRCDPISGHTALYWYRQSLGQGLEFLIYFQGNSAPDKSGLPSDRFSAERTGGSVSTLTIQRTQQEDSAVYLCASSLGVNNEKLFFGSGTQLSVL.

This clonotype was recorded once. One end of the junction does not line up with germline, which may come from a read error. The chain recombines TRBV20-1 with TRBJ2-6; 9 nucleotides line up with TRBD1. The CDR3 covers 17 residues. Germline V lookup: CDR1 DFQATT, CDR2 SNEGSKA (reference sequence). CDR3 sequence reads: CCASPGQGSSGANVLTF. CDR3 bases: TGCTGTGCTAGTCCGGGACAGGGTTCGTCCGGGGCCAACGTCCTGACTTTC.

J is TRBJ2-7 and V is TRBV27; D might be TRBD2 (5 bases). CDR3 length: 13 amino acids. Germline loops: CDR1 MNHEY, CDR2 SMNVEV (reference sequence). V was pared by 3 bases and J by 6 bases, with 12 bases between. CDR3 loop: CASSFEGVGEQYF. CDR3 sequence (DNA): TGTGCCAGCAGTTTTGAGGGAGTAGGCGAGCAGTACTTC.

This clonotype was picked up many times. One end of the junction varies from germline; a read error may be responsible. This chain connects TRBV9 to TRBJ2-1; possible D gene TRBD1, 6 bases. This CDR3 has 13 residues. CDR1 and CDR2 from the germline V gene are SGDLS and YYNGEE. Written as DNA, the CDR3 is TGTGCCAGCAGCGTAGAGGAACAGGGTTTGATAACCTTC. Its translation: CASSVEEQGLITF.

The chain employs TRBV18 and TRBJ2-1; TRBD2 might be the D (6 bases). Germline CDR1 and CDR2: KGHSH and LQKENI. The V end lost 3 bases, the J end lost 3 bases, and 18 bases lay between the germline ends. This CDR3 is built from 17 residues. As DNA, the CDR3 is TGTGCCAGCTCACCCGCGGCGAGCGGGTTATACTACAATGAGCAGTTCTTC. This translates into CASSPAASGLYYNEQFF. The whole variable domain, filled in from reference TRBV18 and TRBJ2-1, reads NAGVMQNPRHLVRRRGQEARLRCSPMKGHSHVYWYRQLPEEGLKFMVYLQKENIIDESGMPKERFSAEFPKEGPSILRIQQVVRGDSAAYFCASSPAASGLYYNEQFFGPGTRLTVL.

Only a few counts were recorded for this clonotype. V is TRBV12-3 or TRBV12-4 and J is TRBJ2-6, with 12 bases matching TRBD1. Trimming took 5 bases from V and 0 from J; bases not matched to a gene: 5. This CDR3 region has 18 residues. DNA of the CDR3: TGTGCCAGCAGTCCGGGGACAGGGGGCCCCTCTGGGGCCAACGTCCTGACTTTC. Its translation: CASSPGTGGPSGANVLTF.

The table lists this clonotype with many counts. V is TRBV29-1 and J is TRBJ1-4; unclear D gene. Germline V CDR1 and CDR2: SQVTM, ANQGSEA. V gave up 4 bases and J gave up 0 bases, with 3 bases separating them. CDR3 length: 12 residues. CDR3 sequence: CSVGATNEKLFF. CDR3 DNA: TGCAGCGTTGGTGCAACTAATGAAAAACTGTTTTTT.

This clonotype was detected only a few times. The rearrangement links TRBV2 to TRBJ2-5, with 9 bases fitting TRBD2. Germline assignment: CDR1 SNHLY and CDR2 FYNNEI. The CDR3 totals 15 residues. V lost 3 bases and J lost 5; bases outside the gene matches: 7. CDR3: CASSERGGAGETQYF. CDR3 bases: TGTGCCAGCAGTGAGCGCGGGGGGGCCGGGGAGACCCAGTACTTC. The variable domain in full, completed from reference TRBV2 and TRBJ2-5, reads EPEVTQTPSHQVTQMGQEVILRCVPISNHLYFYWYRQILGQKVEFLVSFYNNEISEKSEIFDDQFSVERPDGSNFTLKIRSTKLEDSAMYFCASSERGGAGETQYFGPGTRLLVL.

This sequence joins TRBV25-1 and TRBJ2-5; D gene unclear. Germline V gene lookup returns CDR1 MGHDK and CDR2 SYGVNS. Trimming stripped 0 bases from V and 1 base from J, with 9 bases between. The CDR3 consists of 15 residues. CDR3 amino acids: CASSEYFEIQETQYF. In nucleotides, the CDR3 is TGTGCCAGCAGTGAATACTTTGAGATCCAAGAGACCCAGTACTTC. Based on the CDR3 plus reference TRBV25-1 and TRBJ2-5, the full variable domain is EADIYQTPRYLVIGTGKKITLECSQTMGHDKMYWYQQDPGMELHLIHYSYGVNSTEKGDLSSESTVSRIRTEHFPLTLESARPSHTSQYLCASSEYFEIQETQYFGPGTRLLVL.

This clonotype has just a few counts. The chain carries TRBV5-1 and TRBJ2-3, with TRBD1 matching over 8 bases. V shed 5 bases, J shed 2 bases, and the junction held 1 base outside the gene matches. The CDR3 length is 13 residues. Germline loops: CDR1 SGHRS, CDR2 YFSETQ. CDR3 sequence (DNA): TGCGCCAGCAGGACAGGGGCCACAGATACGCAGTATTTT. Translation: CASRTGATDTQYF.

This clonotype was observed a handful of times. V usage is TRBV6-2 or TRBV6-3 and J usage is TRBJ2-1, with D unresolved. The CDR3 loop spans 17 amino acids. From germline, CDR1 is MNHEY and CDR2 SVGEGT. Trimming pared 2 bases from V and 8 bases from J, leaving 22 bases between. The CDR3 bases are TGTGCCAGCAGTTACCCTACCCTCCGCCCCATGAGCGATGAGCAGTTCTTC. It translates to CASSYPTLRPMSDEQFF.

This clonotype has only a few counts. The chain combines TRBV7-2 with TRBJ2-2; possibly TRBD2 for D (6 bases). Germline CDR1 reads SGHTA; CDR2 reads FQGNSA. This CDR3 has 15 residues. V dropped 1 base and J dropped 6 bases, with 12 bases sitting between them. CDR3 amino acids: CASSLEAGGAGELFF. CDR3 sequence (DNA): TGTGCCAGCAGCTTAGAGGCCGGAGGGGCCGGGGAGCTGTTTTTT.